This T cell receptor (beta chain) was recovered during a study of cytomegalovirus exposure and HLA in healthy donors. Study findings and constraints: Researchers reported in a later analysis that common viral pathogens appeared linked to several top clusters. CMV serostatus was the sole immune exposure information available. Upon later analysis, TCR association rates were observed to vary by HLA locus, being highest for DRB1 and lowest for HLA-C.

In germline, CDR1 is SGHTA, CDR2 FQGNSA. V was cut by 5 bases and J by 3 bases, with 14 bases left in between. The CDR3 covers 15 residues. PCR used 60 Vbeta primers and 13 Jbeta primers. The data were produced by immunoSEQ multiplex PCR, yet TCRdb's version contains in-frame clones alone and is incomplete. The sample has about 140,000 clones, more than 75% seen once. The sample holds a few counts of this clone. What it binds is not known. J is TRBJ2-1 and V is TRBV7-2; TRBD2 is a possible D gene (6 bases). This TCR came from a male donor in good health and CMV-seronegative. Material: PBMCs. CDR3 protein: CASSGRDLNYNEQFF. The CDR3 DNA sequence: TGTGCCAGCAGCGGACGGGACTTGAACTACAATGAGCAGTTCTTC.